The 5 T cell receptor beta chains in this list originate from one sample, sequenced in a study of neurological immune-mediated disorders. TCRdb re-called the 5' RACE reads with MiXCR, one entry per CDR3 protein. The table lists tens of thousands of distinct CDR3 sequences, less than 5.5% of them singletons. The material sequenced was PBMCs. These receptors came from a woman younger than 45 with multiple sclerosis.

The chain uses TRBV7-6 and TRBJ2-1, with D possibly being TRBD2 (6 bases). V lost 1 base to trimming and J lost 4 bases, with 14 bases between them. The CDR3 has 16 residues. The germline gives CDR1 SGHVS, CDR2 FNYEAQ. CDR3 residues: CASSLGGSGGYNEQFF. The CDR3 nucleotides are TGTGCCAGCAGCTTAGGAGGTAGCGGAGGATACAATGAGCAGTTCTTC.

This clonotype was recorded at least ten times. The rearrangement links TRBV12-3 or TRBV12-4 to TRBJ2-7; D is perhaps TRBD1 or TRBD2 (6 bases each). The V and J ends lost 3 bases and 2 bases respectively, with 8 bases between them. The CDR3 sequence is 13 residues long. The CDR3 sequence is CASSFGGPYEQYF. The CDR3, as DNA: TGTGCCAGCAGTTTCGGGGGCCCCTACGAGCAGTACTTC.

This clonotype was picked up many times. The chain recombines TRBV29-1 with TRBJ1-5, with D possibly TRBD1 on 6 matching bases. With 5 bases removed from V and 7 bases from J, the gap between germline ends came to 18 bases. This CDR3 has 14 residues. Germline V gives CDR1 SQVTM, CDR2 ANQGSEA. The CDR3 region is CSVTTGSLGQPQHF. The CDR3 nucleotides are TGCAGCGTTACCACAGGGTCTCTAGGCCAGCCCCAGCATTTT.

This clonotype was seen a handful of times. A much larger clone sits a single nucleotide away, making a read error possible. This chain's CDR3 is CASRVETMNTEAFF. The CDR3 nucleotides are TGCGCCAGCAGAGTGGAGACCATGAACACTGAAGCTTTCTTT. The J gene is TRBJ1-1, the V gene TRBV5-1; no reliable D call. V was cut by 5 bases and J by 0 bases, with 11 bases left in between. CDR1 and CDR2 (germline): SGHRS, YFSETQ. The CDR3 length is 14 residues. Complete variable domain (other parts from reference TRBV5-1 and TRBJ1-1): KAGVTQTPRYLIKTRGQQVTLSCSPISGHRSVSWYQQTPGQGLQFLFEYFSETQRNKGNFPGRFSGRQFSNSRSEMNVSTLELGDSALYLCASRVETMNTEAFFGQGTRLTVV.

In this sample, this clonotype turned up many times. V and J are TRBV29-1 and TRBJ2-1, with 12 positions matching TRBD1. Germline V gene data show CDR1 as SQVTM and CDR2 as ANQGSEA. V lost 4 bases to trimming and J lost 7 bases; unmatched junction nucleotides: 17. This CDR3 comprises 18 residues. CDR3 sequence: CSVARSPPGQGARNEQFF. The CDR3 DNA follows: TGCAGCGTTGCCCGATCCCCCCCGGGACAGGGGGCTAGGAATGAGCAGTTCTTC.